What follows describes a single TCR beta chain. Here immunoSEQ multiplex PCR was the method, and the copy in TCRdb shows in-frame clones only, minus some. The data contain roughly 370,000 clones, 75% to 95% of them singletons. V lost 4 bases, J lost 10 bases, and 12 bases lay in between. Per the germline V gene, CDR1 is SGDLS and CDR2 is YYNGEE. The CDR3 spans 13 residues. This entry comes from a study of control samples from healthy donors and cancer patients. The V call is TRBV9, the J call TRBJ1-6, with D unresolved. The sequenced sample consisted of PBMCs. This TCR came from a man between 35 and 55 years old with head and neck cancer. The CDR3 DNA is TGTGCCAGCAGCCCAAGAACGGGGTCACCCCTCCACTTT. Translating gives CASSPRTGSPLHF.